This paragraph covers one TCR beta chain sequence. Other DNA variants within this sample encode the same CDR3. The repertoire was sequenced with immunoSEQ multiplex PCR; TCRdb's copy has only in-frame clones and lacks some. The sample lists 150,000 to 200,000 clones, around 73% occurring once. All enrollees were roughly 18 to 90 years old and from under 25 US areas. Recovered status applied to Cohort 3 donors who had two consecutive negative PCRs. It also applied to those with clearance or with symptom resolution. The entry originates in a study of blood T cell repertoires in COVID-19. Germline V gives CDR1 MDHEN, CDR2 SYDVKM. V lost 4 bases and J lost 5; bases outside the gene matches: 8. The CDR3 is 15 residues long.

V and J are TRBV28 and TRBJ1-2; TRBD1 agrees at 9 bases. The sequenced material came from PBMCs or T cells enriched from blood (not recorded which). The sequence derives from a woman aged 50 to 60 who had recovered from COVID-19. The CDR3 region has the DNA TGTGCCAGCAGTTCGACCGGGACAGGGACTTATGGCTACACCTTC. It yields the protein CASSSTGTGTYGYTF.